Described below is a single TCR beta chain sequence and its context. The data were taken from a study of Ad26.COV2.S vaccination and SARS-CoV-2 variants. Profiled with immunoSEQ multiplex PCR; TCRdb holds only in-frame clones, not every one. The sample includes around 450,000 clones, roughly 91% seen only once; the top ten take approximately 4.5%. The treatment was: around 19 received Ad26.COV2.S at low or high dose, single or two shots; roughly five received placebo; per-sample allocation not given. Day 63 after the first injection of vaccine or placebo was the sampling time. With V trimmed by 1 base and J by 5 bases, 7 bases remained unmatched. CDR3 length: 16 residues. Germline CDR1 is LGHNA and CDR2 is YNFKEQ.

This receptor was taken from a person aged 18-65 years who received the Ad26.COV2.S COVID-19 vaccine or a placebo. The chain combines TRBV4-2 with TRBJ2-3; 9 positions agree with TRBD2. The sample in question was peripheral blood, obtained in a trial of Ad26.COV2.S vaccine versus placebo. CDR3 sequence: CASSQGGSGRQDTQYF. The DNA of the CDR3 is TGTGCCAGCAGCCAAGGGGGGAGCGGGAGGCAAGATACGCAGTATTTT.